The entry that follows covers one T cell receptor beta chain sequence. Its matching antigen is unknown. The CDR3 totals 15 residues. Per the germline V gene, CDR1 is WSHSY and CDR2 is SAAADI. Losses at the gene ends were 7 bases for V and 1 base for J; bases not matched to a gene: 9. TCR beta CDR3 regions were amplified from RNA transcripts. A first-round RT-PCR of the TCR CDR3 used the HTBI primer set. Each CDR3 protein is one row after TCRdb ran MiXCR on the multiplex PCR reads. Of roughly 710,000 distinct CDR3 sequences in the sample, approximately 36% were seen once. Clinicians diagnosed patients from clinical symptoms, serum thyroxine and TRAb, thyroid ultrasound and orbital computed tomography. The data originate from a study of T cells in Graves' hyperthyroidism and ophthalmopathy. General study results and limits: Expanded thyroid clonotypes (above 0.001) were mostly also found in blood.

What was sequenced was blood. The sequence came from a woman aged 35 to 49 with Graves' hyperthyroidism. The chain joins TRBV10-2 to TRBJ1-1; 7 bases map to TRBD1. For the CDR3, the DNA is TGCGCCAGCATGAAGGGGGGACAGAAGAACACTGAAGCTTTCTTT. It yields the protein CASMKGGQKNTEAFF.